A single sample is the source of the 5 T cell receptor beta chains below, sequenced in a study of blood T cell repertoires in COVID-19. Generated by immunoSEQ multiplex PCR, the TCRdb table keeps only in-frame clones and is missing some. The sample carries about 480,000 clones, approximately 90% recorded once. The sequencing input was PBMCs or T cells enriched from blood (not recorded which). The origin of the receptors is a woman between 40 and 55 years old who had recovered from COVID-19.

The chain recombines TRBV29-1 with TRBJ2-1; 11 bases are shared with TRBD2. This CDR3 has 15 residues. Germline CDR1 reads SQVTM; CDR2 reads ANQGSEA. J lost 5 bases, V lost 6 bases, and 9 bases had no gene match. The CDR3 region has the DNA TGCAGCGTCCCCAGCCTAGCGGGAGGTAACAATGAGCAGTTCTTC. It encodes CSVPSLAGGNNEQFF.

CDR3 nucleotides: TGCAGTGCTAGTGTGCGGGGCCGCTCCTACAATGAGCAGTTCTTC. This sequence encodes CSASVRGRSYNEQFF. The chain couples TRBV20-1 to TRBJ2-1; D is possibly TRBD2 (6 bases). Looked up from germline, CDR1 is DFQATT and CDR2 is SNEGSKA (reference sequence). The ends were cut back, 3 bases at V and 0 bases at J, with 12 bases in the middle. The CDR3 spans 15 residues.

The chain employs TRBV4-1 and TRBJ1-5; D gene ambiguous. The V end lost 1 base, the J end lost 0 bases, and 4 bases lay between the germline ends. This CDR3 has 14 amino acids. Germline values: CDR1 MGHRA, CDR2 YSYEKL. CDR3 bases: TGCGCCAGCAGCCAAGGTTATAGCAATCAGCCCCAGCATTTT. Translated, it gives CASSQGYSNQPQHF.

The chain combines TRBV10-1 with TRBJ2-4; the D is unclear. Germline CDR1 and CDR2: WNHNN and SYGVQD (reference sequence). This CDR3 contains 16 residues. The ends were cut back, 3 bases at V and 0 bases at J, with 12 bases in the middle. The CDR3 region has the DNA TGCGCCAGCAGTGACTCAACAGCAGAAGCCAAAAACATTCAGTACTTC. Encoded protein: CASSDSTAEAKNIQYF.

The chain combines TRBV27 with TRBJ2-7; 10 positions agree with TRBD2. This CDR3 region has 14 residues. J lost 5 bases, V lost 5 bases, and 6 bases had no gene match. CDR1 is MNHEY, CDR2 SMNVEV, per germline (reference sequence). CDR3 in DNA: TGTGCCAGCAGTCTGCTAGCGGGAGTCAACGAGCAGTACTTC. Translated, it gives CASSLLAGVNEQYF.